This TCR beta chain was captured in a study of T-cell reconstitution after alpha-beta-depleted transplantation in children. This clonotype was detected ten times or more. Using unique molecular identifiers, the investigators prepared the TCRbeta library. TCRdb independently ran MiXCR on the PCR reads; one entry per CDR3 protein. The sample yields around 200,000 distinct CDR3 sequences, about 6.4% seen once. V was pared by 3 bases and J by 8 bases, with 7 bases of the junction left unmatched. The CDR3 is 14 amino acids. Germline CDR1 reads MGHRA; CDR2 reads YSYEKL. The genes are TRBV4-1 and TRBJ2-7; 10 nucleotides agree with TRBD1. The TCR was taken from a human donor who donated a stem cell graft to a child with Wiskott-Aldrich syndrome. The material was PBMCs from the stem cell graft donor, obtained from the stem cell graft. The CDR3 sequence: CASSHPGTGAQQYF. The CDR3 DNA is TGCGCCAGCAGCCATCCCGGGACAGGGGCACAGCAGTACTTC.